Detailed here is one TCR beta chain. The antigen remains undetermined. Only cases whose brain tissue showed the highest T cell transcript signatures were sequenced. Patients received at least one anti-epileptic drug before surgery. Method: immunoSEQ multiplex PCR; TCRdb's copy keeps in-frame clones and lacks some. This sample yields fewer than 80,000 clones, of which approximately 95% are seen a single time; roughly 0.4% belongs to the top ten. The data were taken from a study of brain T cells in children with intractable seizures. Study-wide findings and caveats: Patients' HCMV serostatus was unknown; virus specificity rests on CDR3 similarity alone. Pre-surgery blood may have been undersampled, hiding some clones.

This TCR was recovered from a boy younger than two with focal cortical dysplasia and intractable seizures. Specimen: peripheral blood, collected at surgery.

The CDR3 region has the DNA TGCGCCAGCAGCTTGACCTACACCGGGGAGCTGTTTTTT. Its protein product is CASSLTYTGELFF. V usage is TRBV5-1 and J usage is TRBJ2-2; D gene uncertain. In germline, CDR1 is SGHRS, CDR2 YFSETQ. V lost 1 base, J lost 3 bases, and 4 bases lay in between. The CDR3 has 13 residues.